Shown below are 28 T cell receptor beta chains from a single sample sequenced in a study of spatial heterogeneity in lung cancer. TCRdb itself ran the 5' RACE reads through MiXCR, one entry per CDR3 protein. The table records about 12,000 distinct CDR3 sequences, 6.2% of them present only once. Time point denoted: sample taken at primary tumor resection. Frozen PBMC, nontumor lung or tumor provided whole RNA, which was sequenced unsorted. The sample consisted of normal lung tissue next to the tumor, taken at surgery. The receptors originated from a male donor with early-stage non-small cell lung cancer.

This clonotype was observed at least ten times. The V call is TRBV29-1, the J call TRBJ2-1, with 13 bases identical to TRBD2. This CDR3 has 13 amino acids. Germline-derived CDR1 and CDR2 are SQVTM and ANQGSEA. The V segment lost 4 bases and the J segment 10 bases; nucleotides outside the gene matches: 4. The CDR3 nucleotides read TGCAGCGTTGCGGGACTAGCGGGAATCGAGCAGTTCTTC. Translated: CSVAGLAGIEQFF.

Within the sample, this clonotype is large. This CDR3 is CASSRPGTGGIMNTEAFF. The CDR3 nucleotides are TGTGCCAGCAGCCGCCCCGGGACAGGTGGCATCATGAACACTGAAGCTTTCTTT. This chain uses TRBV6-5 with TRBJ1-1, with 8 nucleotides matching TRBD1. V was pared by 6 bases and J by 0 bases, with 15 bases of the junction left unmatched. Germline-derived CDR1 and CDR2 are MNHEY and SVGAGI. This CDR3 comprises 18 residues.

The chain has TRBV10-1 and TRBJ2-7, with 8 bases that match TRBD1. J gave up 3 bases and V 0 bases, and 4 bases lay outside the gene matches. The germline CDR1 and CDR2 sequences are WNHNN and SYGVQD (reference sequence). This CDR3 region has 15 residues. As DNA, the CDR3 is TGCGCCAGCAGTGAGTCGTCAGGGGGCGGCTACGAGCAGTACTTC. Amino acid sequence: CASSESSGGGYEQYF.

Comments on this clonotype: This may stem from a read error, because a much larger clone lies one nucleotide away. The gene calls are TRBV2 and TRBJ2-1; no definite D call. The germline V gene encodes CDR1 SNHLY and CDR2 FYNNEI. The CDR3 consists of 13 residues. CDR3 residues: CASSEVRNNKQFF. CDR3 bases: TGTGCCAGCAGTGAGGTCAGAAACAATAAGCAGTTCTTC.

The rearrangement links TRBV6-2 or TRBV6-3 to TRBJ2-7; no firm D call. Germline-derived CDR1 and CDR2 are MNHEY and SVGEGT. V was pared by 3 bases and J by 4 bases, with 4 bases between. The CDR3 covers 11 residues. This CDR3 reads CASSYEYEQYF. The CDR3 region has the DNA TGTGCCAGCAGTTATGAGTACGAGCAGTACTTC.

The chain is built from TRBV18 and TRBJ1-1; 7 bases align to TRBD1. CDR1 is KGHSH and CDR2 is LQKENI in the germline V gene. The CDR3 runs to 15 residues. Trimming removed 3 bases from V and 1 base from J; junction bases left unmatched: 5. The CDR3 bases are TGTGCCAGCTCACCGAAGGGGGCCGGGAACACTGAAGCTTTCTTT. Its protein product is CASSPKGAGNTEAFF.

This clonotype was observed many times. V and J are TRBV5-1 and TRBJ1-1; the D is unclear. Germline V gene sequence: CDR1 SGHRS, CDR2 YFSETQ. V was cut by 4 bases and J by 1 base, with 8 bases left in between. The CDR3 extends over 13 amino acids. CDR3 protein: CASSGTRNTEAFF. CDR3 nucleotide sequence: TGCGCCAGCAGCGGAACGCGGAACACTGAAGCTTTCTTT.

The sample holds many counts of this clonotype. The CDR3 sequence: CASSFYRVSYEQYF. The DNA of the CDR3 is TGTGCCAGCAGCTTTTACCGCGTATCCTACGAGCAGTACTTC. The V gene is TRBV7-2, the J gene TRBJ2-7; D ambiguous. This CDR3 has 14 amino acids. Between the trimmed V and J ends, which lost 3 bases and 1 base, there was a span of 10 bases. The germline V gene has CDR1 SGHTA and CDR2 FQGNSA.

This clonotype was seen many times. This sequence joins TRBV6-6 and TRBJ1-4; maybe TRBD1 (6 bases). Germline loops: CDR1 MNHNY, CDR2 SVGAGI (reference sequence). CDR3 length equals 16 residues. V lost 2 bases and J 2 bases, leaving 12 bases between the germline ends. This CDR3 is CASSYSRGPTNEKLFF. The CDR3 bases are TGTGCCAGCAGTTACAGCAGGGGCCCTACTAATGAAAAACTGTTTTTT.

In this sample, this clonotype turned up many times. This sequence joins TRBV9 and TRBJ2-7; 7 bases are shared with TRBD2. CDR3 size: 15 residues. Germline V gene lookup returns CDR1 SGDLS and CDR2 YYNGEE. The ends lost 6 bases at V and 1 base at J; junction bases unmatched: 10. The CDR3 DNA reads as TGTGCCAGCACCCCAGGCGGGAGACTTTCCTACGAGCAGTACTTC. Translation gives CASTPGGRLSYEQYF.

This clonotype qualifies as medium-sized. The V gene is TRBV12-3 or TRBV12-4, the J gene TRBJ2-2, with 13 bases aligning to TRBD2. V lost 6 bases, J lost 5 bases, and 12 bases stayed unmatched. The CDR3 length is 18 residues. The CDR3 DNA reads TGTGCCAGCAGCCCTACGGGACTAGCGGGATTGTGGACCGGGGAGCTGTTTTTT. It codes for CASSPTGLAGLWTGELFF.

In its sample, this clonotype was seen many times. This sequence joins TRBV6-1 and TRBJ2-5; D gene ambiguous. The CDR3 spans 15 residues. Per the germline V gene, CDR1 is MNHNS and CDR2 is SASEGT. Trimming took off 2 bases at V and 0 bases at J, with 10 bases between the two ends. The CDR3 DNA reads TGTGCCAGCAGTGAATACAGTCAATACCAAGAGACCCAGTACTTC. As protein: CASSEYSQYQETQYF.

The chain recombines TRBV6-2 or TRBV6-3 with TRBJ2-6; D possibly corresponds to TRBD1 (7 bases). CDR1 and CDR2 from the germline V gene are MNHEY and SVGEGT. This CDR3 has 17 amino acids. V was trimmed by 0 bases and J by 1 base, leaving 10 bases between them. The CDR3 DNA follows: TGTGCCAGCAGTTACTCCTCAGGGGGGTCTGGGGCCAACGTCCTGACTTTC. It specifies CASSYSSGGSGANVLTF.

This clonotype has at least ten counts. This chain uses TRBV20-1 with TRBJ1-1; perhaps TRBD1 as D (5 bases). This CDR3 is built from 13 residues. Germline V gene data show CDR1 as DFQATT and CDR2 as SNEGSKA (reference sequence). The V end lost 3 bases, the J end lost 9 bases, and 17 bases lay between the germline ends. The CDR3 is CSASLPAQDKAFF. As DNA, the CDR3 is TGCAGTGCTAGCCTCCCGGCCCAGGACAAAGCTTTCTTT.

This chain joins TRBV20-1 and TRBJ2-5; 9 bases are shared with TRBD1. The CDR3 runs 14 residues. Germline loops: CDR1 DFQATT, CDR2 SNEGSKA (reference sequence). The J segment lost 4 bases and the V segment lost 5 bases, leaving 8 bases of the junction unmatched. Written as DNA, the CDR3 is TGCAGTGCTCGCGGGACAGGGTTGGGAGAGACCCAGTACTTC. It codes for CSARGTGLGETQYF.

This clonotype was counted many times. V and J are TRBV6-1 and TRBJ1-2; D is unresolved. CDR1 and CDR2 (germline): MNHNS, SASEGT. V was pared by 7 bases and J by 4 bases, with 16 bases between. The CDR3 consists of 14 residues. The CDR3 sequence is CASTEAHLIYGYTF. The CDR3 region has the DNA TGTGCCAGCACGGAGGCGCACCTAATCTATGGCTACACCTTC.

This clonotype was seen repeatedly, ten times or more. The chain employs TRBV11-2 and TRBJ2-5; D unresolved. CDR3 length: 14 residues. The V gene lost 3 bases and the J gene lost 5 bases, with 13 bases spanning the gap. Germline CDR1 SGHAT, CDR2 FQNNGV. The CDR3 here is CASSFENLLETQYF. CDR3 bases: TGTGCCAGCAGCTTTGAGAATTTGCTGGAGACCCAGTACTTC.

This clonotype has at least ten counts. The J gene is TRBJ1-4, the V gene TRBV12-3 or TRBV12-4; 10 bases fit TRBD1. With 4 bases clipped from V and 8 bases from J, the junction kept 4 bases outside the gene matches. This CDR3 is built from 14 residues. CDR3 in DNA: TGTGCCAGCAGTTCCTCGGACAGGGGGGAAAAACTGTTTTTT. Translating gives CASSSSDRGEKLFF.

Ten or more counts support this clonotype. The CDR3 DNA reads TGTGCCAGCAGCGCACAGGGAACTGAGCAGTACTTC. It encodes CASSAQGTEQYF. The chain carries TRBV9 and TRBJ2-7; a possible D gene is TRBD1 (6 bases). CDR1 and CDR2 from the germline V gene are SGDLS and YYNGEE. This CDR3 comprises 12 residues. Trimming cost V 3 bases and J 7 bases, with 11 bases left between them.

This clonotype occurred many times. The rearrangement uses TRBV7-9 and TRBJ2-7; 8 nucleotides match TRBD1. Germline CDR1 SEHNR, CDR2 FQNEAQ (reference sequence). The CDR3 length is 15 residues. J lost 6 bases, V lost 6 bases, and 13 bases had no gene match. This CDR3 is CASSLLGQGVVEQYF. The CDR3 nucleotides read TGTGCCAGCAGTTTGCTCGGACAGGGAGTGGTCGAGCAGTACTTC.

This clonotype was counted many times. The junction does not match germline at one end; this may be a read error. The chain uses TRBV25-1 and TRBJ1-1; D gene unclear. In germline, CDR1 is MGHDK, CDR2 SYGVNS. The CDR3 loop spans 12 amino acids. The CDR3 nucleotides are TGTGCCAGCAGTGAAAGGAGCACTCAAGCTTTCTTT. This sequence encodes CASSERSTQAFF.

This clonotype was picked up many times. J is TRBJ1-2 and V is TRBV20-1; 7 bases are shared with TRBD1. This CDR3 region has 15 residues. V lost 4 bases to trimming and J lost 4 bases; unmatched junction nucleotides: 12. The germline V gene encodes CDR1 DFQATT and CDR2 SNEGSKA (reference sequence). CDR3 region: CSATRVNRGGYGYTF. The CDR3 DNA reads as TGCAGTGCTACGAGAGTAAACAGGGGAGGCTATGGCTACACCTTC.

This clonotype was observed many times. V usage is TRBV5-1 and J usage is TRBJ2-5, with 9 bases identical to TRBD1. V dropped 4 bases and J dropped 7; count of bases not matched to a gene: 11. Germline lookup yields CDR1 SGHRS and CDR2 YFSETQ. This CDR3 spans 15 amino acids. CDR3 protein: CASSKGQGRVGTQYF. In DNA, the CDR3 is TGCGCCAGCAGCAAAGGACAGGGGAGGGTCGGGACCCAGTACTTC.

This clonotype occurred many times. V gene TRBV12-3 or TRBV12-4 combines with J gene TRBJ2-1; D unresolved. The ends were cut back, 3 bases at V and 4 bases at J, with 10 bases in the middle. The CDR3 runs to 14 residues. The CDR3 nucleotides are TGTGCCAGCAGTTTCCTTAGCAGATACAATGAGCAGTTCTTC. This sequence encodes CASSFLSRYNEQFF.

This clonotype was seen many times. The rearrangement uses TRBV20-1 and TRBJ2-1, with 8 bases aligning to TRBD2. The CDR3 is 16 amino acids. J was trimmed by 9 bases and V by 3 bases; bases with no gene match: 16. Germline-derived CDR1 and CDR2 are DFQATT and SNEGSKA (reference sequence). This CDR3 reads CSASRLATGEGGEQFF. The CDR3 nucleotides are TGCAGTGCTAGCAGACTAGCGACGGGGGAGGGTGGTGAGCAGTTCTTC.

The chain joins TRBV3-1 to TRBJ1-1, with no clear D. Per the germline V gene, CDR1 is LGHDT and CDR2 is YNNKEL (reference sequence). Trimming cost V 4 bases and J 1 base, with 16 bases left between them. The CDR3 is 16 amino acids. The DNA of the CDR3 is TGTGCCAGCAGCCCCCAGCCCATAACAGCGAACACTGAAGCTTTCTTT. Its protein is CASSPQPITANTEAFF.

The rearrangement uses TRBV27 and TRBJ2-3, with 7 bases that match TRBD1. Germline V gene sequence: CDR1 MNHEY, CDR2 SMNVEV (reference sequence). Losses at the gene ends were 8 bases for V and 2 bases for J; bases not matched to a gene: 13. CDR3 size: 16 residues. CDR3 bases: TGTGCCAGCCGGACTCGGGCCACAGGGGACACAGATACGCAGTATTTT. It specifies CASRTRATGDTDTQYF.

Many counts were recorded for this clonotype. The rearrangement joins TRBV3-1 to TRBJ2-7, with 7 bases matching TRBD2. This CDR3 contains 13 residues. The V gene's germline CDR1 is LGHDT and CDR2 YNNKEL (reference sequence). V was pared by 2 bases and J by 5 bases, with 3 bases of the junction left unmatched. CDR3 residues: CASSQTRENEQYF. In DNA form, the CDR3 reads TGTGCCAGCAGCCAAACGCGGGAGAACGAGCAGTACTTC.